This T cell receptor (beta chain) was recovered during a study of T cell repertoires in cytomegalovirus infection. TCRdb independently ran MiXCR on the reads; one entry per CDR3 protein. The sample lists approximately 190,000 distinct CDR3 sequences, roughly 9% occurring once. This clonotype has ten or more counts. The CDR3 has 15 residues. Per the germline V gene, CDR1 is SGHVS and CDR2 is FQNEAQ. V lost 3 bases to trimming and J lost 7 bases, with 19 bases between them. The clonotype comes from a human donor in good health (CMV status not recorded). Some clones in this sample may be carry-over from other donors' samples. The specimen sequenced was PBMCs. The chain has TRBV7-8 and TRBJ2-7, with D perhaps matching TRBD2 (5 bases). The CDR3: CASSLIVDSSGEQYF. The CDR3 nucleotides are TGTGCCAGCAGCTTGATAGTGGACTCGTCGGGAGAGCAGTACTTC.